The 11 T cell receptor beta chains below were found in one sample sequenced in a study of blood T cell repertoires in COVID-19. The method was immunoSEQ multiplex PCR; TCRdb's version includes in-frame clones alone and lacks a portion of them. The sample lists 140,000 to 150,000 clones; less than 90% were seen once. Sequenced material: peripheral blood. Every receptor here comes from a human donor in a cohort sampled during active COVID-19.

This clone occurred once. Here the CDR3 reads CASSQGGGTGSPLHF. CDR3 bases: TGCGCCAGCAGCCAAGGGGGGGGAACGGGATCACCCCTCCACTTT. V usage is TRBV4-3 and J usage is TRBJ1-6, with D perhaps matching TRBD1 (5 bases). CDR1 and CDR2 (germline): LGHNA, YSLEER. V shed 1 base and J shed 10 bases, with 14 bases lying between them. CDR3 length: 15 amino acids.

The chain uses TRBV4-3 and TRBJ1-6; D ambiguous. CDR1 LGHNA and CDR2 YSLEER come from the germline V gene. V was shortened by 0 bases and J by 11 bases, with 11 bases between the two germline ends. This CDR3 region has 14 residues. CDR3 in DNA: TGCGCCAGCAGCCAAGATAAGCGAGGGACACCCCTCCACTTT. It yields the protein CASSQDKRGTPLHF.

V usage is TRBV18 and J usage is TRBJ1-2; no definite D call. Germline CDR1 reads KGHSH; CDR2 reads LQKENI. With 1 base removed from V and 5 bases from J, the gap between germline ends came to 5 bases. The CDR3 extends over 12 amino acids. CDR3 in DNA: TGTGCCAGCTCACCACTGGAGTATGGCTACACCTTC. Translated, it gives CASSPLEYGYTF. The full variable domain, completed using reference TRBV18 and TRBJ1-2, is NAGVMQNPRHLVRRRGQEARLRCSPMKGHSHVYWYRQLPEEGLKFMVYLQKENIIDESGMPKERFSAEFPKEGPSILRIQQVVRGDSAAYFCASSPLEYGYTFGSGTRLTVV.

In its sample, this clone was seen once. CDR3 in amino acids: CASRSDRGQGYTF. In DNA form, the CDR3 reads TGTGCCAGCAGATCGGACAGGGGCCAAGGCTACACCTTC. The chain recombines TRBV25-1 with TRBJ1-2, with 9 bases lining up with TRBD1. Germline V gene data show CDR1 as MGHDK and CDR2 as SYGVNS. J lost 8 bases, V lost 6 bases, and 7 bases had no gene match. The CDR3 consists of 13 residues.

V and J are TRBV6-6 and TRBJ2-6; no definite D call. Germline CDR1 MNHNY, CDR2 SVGAGI (reference sequence). Trimming took 9 bases from V and 2 from J, leaving 5 bases between them. This CDR3 has 12 amino acids. CDR3 coding DNA: TGTGCCAGTCGAGCTGGGGCCAACGTCCTGACTTTC. This encodes CASRAGANVLTF.

This clone was counted between two and nine times. The chain couples TRBV5-4 to TRBJ2-1; D is possibly TRBD2 (5 bases). CDR1 SGHNT and CDR2 YYREEE come from the germline V gene (reference sequence). The CDR3 runs to 16 residues. Trimming left V 4 bases short and J 5 bases short, with 19 bases between. The CDR3 protein is CASSLSGRFPDNEQFF. The CDR3 region has the DNA TGTGCCAGCAGCCTATCGGGAAGGTTCCCCGACAATGAGCAGTTCTTC.

This clone was seen only once. This chain connects TRBV5-5 to TRBJ1-2; D ambiguous. The length of the CDR3 is 16 residues. The germline V and J ends were trimmed by 4 bases and 8 bases, with 24 bases remaining between them. Per the germline V gene, CDR1 is SGHKS and CDR2 is YYEKEE (reference sequence). The CDR3 is CASSAVASGIRKGYTF. The CDR3 nucleotides are TGTGCCAGCAGCGCGGTAGCATCGGGGATCCGAAAAGGCTACACCTTC.

The V and J genes are TRBV6-5 and TRBJ1-2; 8 nucleotides align to TRBD1. The CDR3 extends over 13 amino acids. The germline V gene has CDR1 MNHEY and CDR2 SVGAGI. The junction had 6 bases not matched to a gene; V was cut back by 6 bases and J by 6 bases. This CDR3 reads CASRLTGEDGYTF. In DNA, the CDR3 is TGTGCCAGCAGATTGACAGGGGAAGATGGCTACACCTTC.

In this sample, this clone turned up a few times. The chain joins TRBV3-1 (or the pseudogene TRBV3-2) to TRBJ1-6; 9 nucleotides align to TRBD1. Germline CDR1 reads LGHDT; CDR2 reads YNNKEL (reference sequence). Losses at the gene ends were 2 bases for V and 5 bases for J; bases not matched to a gene: 1. The CDR3 runs 15 residues. CDR3 residues: CASSQWDRDNSPLHF. In nucleotides, the CDR3 is TGTGCCAGCAGCCAATGGGACAGGGATAATTCACCCCTCCACTTT.

This clone was observed a single time. The V and J genes are TRBV21-1 and TRBJ1-2; the table calls TRBD1, which could not be checked here. TRBV21-1 is designated a pseudogene. This CDR3 is built from 17 residues. The CDR3 loop is CASSPWTGGGLNYGYTF. The CDR3 DNA sequence: TGTGCCAGCAGCCCGTGGACAGGGGGGGGACTGAACTATGGCTACACCTTC.

This chain links TRBV27 with TRBJ1-5; D gene unclear. CDR1 and CDR2 from the germline V gene are MNHEY and SMNVEV (reference sequence). The CDR3 runs to 14 residues. Between the trimmed V and J ends, which lost 2 bases and 4 bases, there was a span of 9 bases. The CDR3 spells CASSLGSGNQPQHF. CDR3 bases: TGTGCCAGCAGTTTAGGATCGGGGAATCAGCCCCAGCATTTT.